This passage covers 7 T cell receptor beta chains from one sample sequenced in a study of human T cells and chemical hapten exposure. Time point specified: pre-sensitization, week 0. Stated treatment: therapeutic diphenylcyclopropenone sensitization with weekly scalp DPC. TCRdb reprocessed the RACE reads with MiXCR, giving one entry per CDR3 protein. The table lists approximately 400,000 distinct CDR3 sequences, roughly 5% of them singletons. The sequences come from whole blood, collected in connection with sensitization to the hapten diphenylcyclopropenone (DPC). All receptors derive from a woman aged 50 to 65 with alopecia areata. Some clones in this sample may be carry-over from other donors' samples.

The chain is built from TRBV6-1 and TRBJ1-6; possible D gene TRBD1, 5 bases. The CDR3 runs to 14 residues. The V gene's germline CDR1 is MNHNS and CDR2 SASEGT. Trimming removed 11 bases at V and 0 bases at J, with 11 bases between. CDR3 in amino acids: CAGQGGSYNSPLHF. Here the CDR3 DNA reads TGTGCCGGCCAGGGAGGCTCCTATAATTCACCCCTCCACTTT.

V and J are TRBV11-3 and TRBJ2-1; possible D gene TRBD2, 5 bases. This CDR3 is 16 amino acids long. CDR1 and CDR2 from the germline V gene are SGHNT and YENEEA. V gave up 0 bases and J gave up 10 bases, with 19 bases separating them. CDR3 in DNA: TGTGCCAGCAGCTTAGATAGTTTTTTCGGGGTGGAAGAGCAGTTCTTC. Its protein product is CASSLDSFFGVEEQFF.

V usage is TRBV2 and J usage is TRBJ2-7, with D perhaps matching TRBD2 (6 bases). The CDR3 extends over 13 amino acids. Trimming pared 7 bases from V and 2 bases from J, leaving 12 bases between. Germline V gene lookup returns CDR1 SNHLY and CDR2 FYNNEI. CDR3 loop: CASNQRVPYEQYF. The CDR3 bases are TGTGCCAGCAACCAGCGGGTGCCCTACGAGCAGTACTTC. Looking up the rest from reference TRBV2 and TRBJ2-7 gives the full variable domain: EPEVTQTPSHQVTQMGQEVILRCVPISNHLYFYWYRQILGQKVEFLVSFYNNEISEKSEIFDDQFSVERPDGSNFTLKIRSTKLEDSAMYFCASNQRVPYEQYFGPGTRLTVT.

The rearrangement joins TRBV7-9 to TRBJ2-3, with D perhaps TRBD1 (6 bases). Trimming pared 5 bases from V and 3 bases from J, leaving 21 bases between. The CDR3 contains 17 residues. Germline V CDR1 and CDR2: SEHNR, FQNEAQ (reference sequence). CDR3 protein: CASSREQGRIKTDTQYF. The CDR3 bases are TGTGCCAGCAGCCGCGAACAGGGCCGGATTAAAACAGATACGCAGTATTTT. Combining the CDR3 with reference TRBV7-9 and TRBJ2-3 gives the whole variable domain DTGVSQNPRHKITKRGQNVTFRCDPISEHNRLYWYRQTLGQGPEFLTYFQNEAQLEKSRLLSDRFSAERPKGSFSTLEIQRTEQGDSAMYLCASSREQGRIKTDTQYFGPGTRLTVL.

This clonotype was counted only a few times. The genes are TRBV7-9 and TRBJ1-4; D gene unclear. The CDR3 is 14 amino acids. Germline values: CDR1 SEHNR, CDR2 FQNEAQ (reference sequence). Trimming stripped 0 bases from V and 4 bases from J, with 6 bases between. CDR3 amino acids: CASSLAGNNEKLFF. The CDR3 bases are TGTGCCAGCAGCTTAGCGGGGAATAATGAAAAACTGTTTTTT.

This clonotype showed up many times. The rearrangement joins TRBV12-3 or TRBV12-4 to TRBJ1-2; no reliable D call. The V and J ends lost 4 bases and 5 bases respectively, with 17 bases between them. The CDR3 runs to 15 residues. The CDR3 here is CASSSGRSPGYGYTF. CDR3 bases: TGTGCCAGCAGTTCCGGACGCTCCCCTGGGTATGGCTACACCTTC.

This chain connects TRBV18 to TRBJ2-5; 8 bases match TRBD1. This CDR3 region has 20 residues. Germline V gene sequence: CDR1 KGHSH, CDR2 LQKENI. V lost 6 bases and J lost 4; bases outside the gene matches: 25. CDR3 loop: CASSSPPLGPTGAGLETQYF. Here the CDR3 DNA reads TGTGCCAGCTCCTCCCCACCCTTGGGACCGACAGGGGCCGGATTAGAGACCCAGTACTTC.